This T cell receptor (beta chain) was obtained from a study of shared clonotypes between healthy human individuals. HIV-negative, healthy adults without recent acute infections or vaccinations were the donors. Study-level findings and limits: Sharing of clonotypes among donors was expected to vary with sequencing depth.

With respect to this clone: The antigen is not known.

The CDR3 length is 16 residues. V lost 5 bases to trimming and J lost 0 bases, with 14 bases between them. Germline V CDR1 and CDR2: MDHEN, SYDVKM. The genomic DNA of each subset was split evenly across several immunoSEQ plates. Produced via immunoSEQ multiplex PCR; TCRdb's table is partial and in-frame only. The profile shows around 750,000 clones, roughly 70% of them singletons. The chain links TRBV28 to TRBJ1-3, with D perhaps TRBD1 (5 bases). This receptor was taken from a woman aged 25-40 years in good health. Input material: memory CD4+ T cells sorted from blood. Documented subset: CD45RA-negative fraction. The CDR3 nucleotides read TGTGCCAGCAGTACGTCCGAGGGGATCTCTGGAAACACCATATATTTT. Translation gives CASSTSEGISGNTIYF. The variable domain in full, with the rest retrieved from reference TRBV28 and TRBJ1-3, is DVKVTQSSRYLVKRTGEKVFLECVQDMDHENMFWYRQDPGLGLRLIYFSYDVKMKEKGDIPEGYSVSREKKERFSLILESASTNQTSMYLCASSTSEGISGNTIYFGEGSWLTVV.